One and the same sample provided the 28 T cell receptor beta chains below, sequenced in a study of blood T cell repertoires in COVID-19. Clones were read by immunoSEQ multiplex PCR, and TCRdb kept only the in-frame ones, dropping some. The sample yields about 160,000 clones, under 85% seen once. The sequencing sample was made of peripheral blood. Receptor source: a man between 65 and 80 years old with acute or convalescent COVID-19.

This clone was counted a single time. This chain uses TRBV18 with TRBJ2-7; D remains unclear. V was cut by 2 bases and J by 2 bases, with 7 bases left in between. The CDR3 spans 13 residues. Germline CDR1 KGHSH, CDR2 LQKENI. CDR3 amino acids: CASSPTQTYEQYF. CDR3 DNA: TGTGCCAGCTCACCAACTCAAACCTACGAGCAGTACTTC.

The CDR3: CASRRVGGSYGYTF. In DNA form, the CDR3 reads TGTGCCAGCAGAAGAGTGGGGGGGAGCTATGGCTACACCTTC. The V gene is TRBV6-5, the J gene TRBJ1-2; D possibly corresponds to TRBD1 (5 bases). CDR3 length: 14 amino acids. CDR1 is MNHEY and CDR2 is SVGAGI in the germline V gene. V gave up 6 bases and J gave up 4 bases, with 15 bases separating them.

The V call is TRBV11-2, the J call TRBJ2-1; TRBD2 matches 7 bases. This CDR3 is built from 16 residues. J was trimmed by 0 bases and V by 6 bases; bases with no gene match: 8. CDR1 and CDR2 from the germline V gene are SGHAT and FQNNGV. This CDR3 is CASRSVGGSSYNEQFF. The CDR3 coding sequence is TGTGCCAGCAGATCAGTGGGGGGGAGCTCCTACAATGAGCAGTTCTTC. Variable domain in full (rest from reference TRBV11-2 and TRBJ2-1): EAGVAQSPRYKIIEKRQSVAFWCNPISGHATLYWYQQILGQGPKLLIQFQNNGVVDDSQLPKDRFSAERLKGVDSTLKIQPAKLEDSAVYLCASRSVGGSSYNEQFFGPGTRLTVL.

The rearrangement joins TRBV28 to TRBJ1-2; no definite D call. V gave up 2 bases and J gave up 5 bases, with 12 bases separating them. The CDR3 length is 14 residues. Per germline, CDR1 MDHEN and CDR2 SYDVKM. CDR3: CASSLGQLFYGYTF. The CDR3 DNA follows: TGTGCCAGCAGTTTAGGGCAGCTATTTTATGGCTACACCTTC.

This clone showed up just a few times. The sample holds other DNA sequences that translate to the same CDR3. The V gene is TRBV5-6, the J gene TRBJ2-3; D is unclear. Germline lookup yields CDR1 SGHDT and CDR2 YYEEEE. CDR3 length: 13 residues. V was shortened by 5 bases and J by 5 bases, with 12 bases between the two germline ends. CDR3 in DNA: TGTGCCAGCAGGACGAACGCAGGAGATACGCAGTATTTT. This sequence encodes CASRTNAGDTQYF.

The rearrangement joins TRBV7-8 to TRBJ2-5, with D possibly TRBD1 on 5 matching bases. This CDR3 has 14 residues. Per the germline V gene, CDR1 is SGHVS and CDR2 is FQNEAQ. V lost 3 bases and J lost 4, with 12 bases in between. The CDR3 loop is CASSFGRVVETQYF. The CDR3 DNA reads TGTGCCAGCAGCTTTGGCAGGGTGGTAGAGACCCAGTACTTC.

This clone has only one observation. The chain combines TRBV6-1 with TRBJ2-1; the match to TRBD2 covers 8 bases. This CDR3 contains 15 residues. Germline loops: CDR1 MNHNS, CDR2 SASEGT. V shed 2 bases and J 2 bases; nucleotides not matched to a gene: 2. CDR3 nucleotides: TGTGCCAGCAGTGAAACGGGGGGGCCCTACAATGAGCAGTTCTTC. As protein: CASSETGGPYNEQFF.

This sequence joins TRBV19 and TRBJ1-2, with a tentative D call TRBD1 (5 bases). Germline V gene data show CDR1 as LNHDA and CDR2 as SQIVND (reference sequence). Trimming took 3 bases from V and 2 from J, leaving 13 bases between them. CDR3 length: 15 residues. CDR3 sequence (DNA): TGTGCCAGTAGTATTTCCCATGGGGCCAACTATGGCTACACCTTC. Translating gives CASSISHGANYGYTF.

This clone has only a few counts. This chain uses TRBV5-1 with TRBJ2-3, with a tentative D call TRBD2 (5 bases). The CDR3 sequence is 15 residues long. Germline CDR1 is SGHRS and CDR2 is YFSETQ. V lost 1 base, J lost 3 bases, and 12 bases lay in between. The CDR3 is CASSLYRRQTDTQYF. As DNA, the CDR3 is TGCGCCAGCAGCTTGTATCGGAGGCAAACAGATACGCAGTATTTT.

This chain joins TRBV3-1 (or the pseudogene TRBV3-2) and TRBJ2-5; 9 bases agree with TRBD1. J gave up 5 bases and V 2 bases, and 9 bases lay outside the gene matches. Germline V gene lookup returns CDR1 LGHDT and CDR2 YNNKEL (reference sequence). The CDR3 runs to 16 residues. CDR3 nucleotides: TGTGCCAGCAGCCAACCGGGACAGGGAGTGAGGGAGACCCAGTACTTC. Its protein is CASSQPGQGVRETQYF.

This clone has only a few counts. V is TRBV6-5 and J is TRBJ2-7; 14 bases are a match to TRBD2. The CDR3 runs 15 residues. Germline loops: CDR1 MNHEY, CDR2 SVGAGI. V shed 4 bases, J shed 9 bases, and the junction held 8 bases outside the gene matches. CDR3 sequence reads: CASSSSGTSGSRQYF. The CDR3 coding sequence is TGTGCCAGCAGTTCTTCCGGGACTAGCGGGAGTAGGCAGTACTTC.

CDR3: CASSPSGQTNTGELFF. Here the CDR3 DNA reads TGTGCCAGCAGTCCTAGCGGGCAGACGAACACCGGGGAGCTGTTTTTT. This chain joins TRBV7-6 and TRBJ2-2; 8 bases fit TRBD2. The CDR3 length is 16 residues. Germline loops: CDR1 SGHVS, CDR2 FNYEAQ. Trimming cost V 6 bases and J 0 bases; bases outside gene matches: 6.

The chain carries TRBV9 and TRBJ2-1; no definite D call. This CDR3 region has 13 residues. Trimming left V 0 bases short and J 3 bases short, with 4 bases between. CDR1 and CDR2 (germline): SGDLS, YYNGEE. CDR3 residues: CASSVAGYNEQFF. The CDR3 coding sequence is TGTGCCAGCAGCGTAGCGGGCTACAATGAGCAGTTCTTC.

The chain recombines TRBV29-1 with TRBJ2-5; 8 bases align to TRBD1. The CDR3 has 14 amino acids. The V segment lost 6 bases and the J segment 1 base; nucleotides outside the gene matches: 7. Germline CDR1 is SQVTM and CDR2 is ANQGSEA. The CDR3, as DNA: TGCAGCGTGGGAAATACAGGGGGCCAAGAGACCCAGTACTTC. This encodes CSVGNTGGQETQYF.

CDR3 sequence reads: CASSTRIAFYEQYF. The CDR3 DNA follows: TGTGCCAGCAGTACCCGGATAGCGTTCTACGAGCAGTACTTC. The genes are TRBV6-5 and TRBJ2-7, with D perhaps TRBD2 (5 bases). V shed 5 bases and J shed 3 bases, with 14 bases lying between them. This CDR3 spans 14 amino acids. Germline CDR1 is MNHEY and CDR2 is SVGAGI.

CDR3 coding DNA: TGTGCCAGCAGTACAAAGACAGGGGTTGGTGGGAGCACAGATACGCAGTATTTT. This translates into CASSTKTGVGGSTDTQYF. The V gene is TRBV2, the J gene TRBJ2-3, with 8 nucleotides matching TRBD1. Trimming at V came to 5 bases and at J to 0 bases, leaving 13 bases not matched to a gene. The germline V gene encodes CDR1 SNHLY and CDR2 FYNNEI. There are 18 residues in the CDR3.

The J gene is TRBJ2-7, the V gene TRBV18; 10 positions match TRBD2. This CDR3 is built from 16 residues. With V trimmed by 0 bases and J by 1 base, 3 bases remained unmatched. Germline-derived CDR1 and CDR2 are KGHSH and LQKENI. CDR3 sequence: CASSPPEAGGSYEQYF. CDR3 nucleotides: TGTGCCAGCTCACCACCGGAAGCGGGAGGGTCCTACGAGCAGTACTTC.

This clone has more than one count but fewer than ten. The chain is built from TRBV6-5 and TRBJ1-5, with D unclear. The CDR3 has 12 amino acids. Trimming removed 8 bases at V and 6 bases at J, with 11 bases between. CDR1 and CDR2 from the germline V gene are MNHEY and SVGAGI. The CDR3 DNA reads TGTGCCAGCCTTTACCCCGGTCAGCCCCAGCATTTT. Translation: CASLYPGQPQHF.

This chain links TRBV12-3 or TRBV12-4 with TRBJ1-5, with a tentative D call TRBD1 (5 bases). The CDR3 is 13 residues long. Trimming cost V 2 bases and J 5 bases, with 7 bases left between them. DNA for the CDR3: TGTGCCAGCAGTTTACAGGGCTATCAGCCCCAGCATTTT. Translated, it gives CASSLQGYQPQHF.

This clone was seen only a few times. The chain recombines TRBV28 with TRBJ2-7, with a possible D match to TRBD2 (6 bases). V was shortened by 7 bases and J by 0 bases, with 19 bases between the two germline ends. The CDR3 is 16 residues long. Germline-derived CDR1 and CDR2 are MDHEN and SYDVKM. CDR3 sequence (DNA): TGTGCCAGCACCCCCGGGTACCAGCGGGCCTCCTACGAGCAGTACTTC. This encodes CASTPGYQRASYEQYF.

The V gene is TRBV3-1 (or the pseudogene TRBV3-2), the J gene TRBJ1-1; D may be TRBD1 (6 bases). V was shortened by 4 bases and J by 0 bases, with 18 bases between the two germline ends. The CDR3 covers 17 residues. Germline assignment: CDR1 LGHDT and CDR2 YNNKEL (reference sequence). The CDR3 bases are TGTGCCAGCAGCCCCCTGGATCGGGGGGCCATGAACACTGAAGCTTTCTTT. It specifies CASSPLDRGAMNTEAFF.

This rearrangement joins TRBV27 to TRBJ1-1, with 7 positions matching TRBD1. The junction had 9 bases not matched to a gene; V was cut back by 4 bases and J by 10 bases. CDR3 length equals 13 residues. From germline, CDR1 is MNHEY and CDR2 SMNVEV (reference sequence). CDR3 coding DNA: TGTGCCAGCAGTTCCGACAGGGTCGCGGGAGCTTTCTTT. It is translated as CASSSDRVAGAFF.

The V call is TRBV28, the J call TRBJ1-1, with D possibly matching TRBD1 (6 bases). V lost 2 bases, J lost 1 base, and 8 bases lay in between. This CDR3 contains 14 residues. Germline V gene data show CDR1 as MDHEN and CDR2 as SYDVKM. The chain's CDR3 is CASSLPGQNTEAFF. CDR3 nucleotides: TGTGCCAGCAGTTTACCGGGACAGAACACTGAAGCTTTCTTT.

This chain joins TRBV7-6 and TRBJ2-3; 12 nucleotides match TRBD2. Germline values: CDR1 SGHVS, CDR2 FNYEAQ. The CDR3 runs 19 residues. V lost 5 bases, J lost 2 bases, and 14 bases stayed unmatched. CDR3 DNA: TGTGCCAGCAGCCTACTACTAGCGGGGGGTCAAGAGAACACAGATACGCAGTATTTT. Protein sequence: CASSLLLAGGQENTDTQYF.

CDR3 bases: TGTGCCAGCAGTGAAATTGGGGGACAGGGGGATCAGCCCCAGCATTTT. Translating gives CASSEIGGQGDQPQHF. The V and J genes are TRBV6-1 and TRBJ1-5; 11 bases line up with TRBD1. The ends lost 2 bases at V and 5 bases at J; junction bases unmatched: 5. The length of the CDR3 is 16 residues. Per the germline V gene, CDR1 is MNHNS and CDR2 is SASEGT.

This clone has just one count. The genes are TRBV6-1 and TRBJ2-4; D might be TRBD2 (6 bases). V was shortened by 10 bases and J by 12 bases, with 22 bases between the two germline ends. The germline gives CDR1 MNHNS, CDR2 SASEGT. The CDR3 runs 13 residues. CDR3 sequence: CATGTGIINDQYF. DNA for the CDR3: TGTGCCACCGGGACTGGGATCATTAATGATCAGTACTTC.

This chain links TRBV11-2 with TRBJ2-5, with D tentatively TRBD2 (6 bases). CDR1 and CDR2 from the germline V gene are SGHAT and FQNNGV. CDR3 length: 16 residues. Trimming left V 1 base short and J 3 bases short, with 15 bases between. CDR3 nucleotide sequence: TGTGCCAGCAGCTTAGGAGGTGTTGGGGGGAAAGAGACCCAGTACTTC. This codes for CASSLGGVGGKETQYF. The full variable domain, rest sourced from reference TRBV11-2 and TRBJ2-5, is EAGVAQSPRYKIIEKRQSVAFWCNPISGHATLYWYQQILGQGPKLLIQFQNNGVVDDSQLPKDRFSAERLKGVDSTLKIQPAKLEDSAVYLCASSLGGVGGKETQYFGPGTRLLVL.

This clone was picked up a small number of times. The chain carries TRBV5-1 and TRBJ2-1; tentative D call: TRBD1 (7 bases). With 7 bases removed from V and 1 base from J, the gap between germline ends came to 15 bases. Germline V gene lookup returns CDR1 SGHRS and CDR2 YFSETQ. The CDR3 totals 15 residues. The CDR3 sequence: CASFQGGGSYNEQFF. The CDR3 nucleotides read TGCGCCAGCTTCCAGGGGGGTGGGTCCTACAATGAGCAGTTCTTC.